The 32 T cell receptor beta chains below all came from one sample that was sequenced in a study of molecular identifiers for immune sequencing clone quantification. TCRdb fed the PCR reads into MiXCR, producing one record per CDR3 protein. The table records some 100,000 distinct CDR3 sequences, under 40% of them present only once. The specimen was naive CD8+ T cells from blood, with Jurkat cell RNA spiked in. Subset here: FACS-sorted CD8+CD4-CCR7+CD45RA+ naive T cells. These receptors came from a human donor in good health. Some libraries in this study had Jurkat cell RNA spiked in.

The rearrangement links TRBV20-1 to TRBJ1-5; the D is unclear. CDR1 and CDR2 from the germline V gene are DFQATT and SNEGSKA (reference sequence). The CDR3 runs 16 residues. The germline V and J ends were trimmed by 3 bases and 2 bases, with 17 bases remaining between them. The CDR3: CSASTLWAAGNQPQHF. The CDR3 DNA is TGCAGTGCTAGTACCTTGTGGGCGGCGGGCAATCAGCCCCAGCATTTT.

This clonotype was observed many times. V and J are TRBV4-3 and TRBJ2-7; D gene ambiguous. Trimming cost V 3 bases and J 6 bases, with 12 bases left between them. CDR1 and CDR2 from the germline V gene are LGHNA and YSLEER. The CDR3 spans 13 residues. The CDR3 nucleotides are TGCGCCAGCAGCCACGGTTTGGCTGGCGAGCAGTACTTC. Translating it yields CASSHGLAGEQYF.

About this clonotype itself: The junction departs from the called germline gene at one end, perhaps through a read error. The chain is built from TRBV20-1 and TRBJ2-3; D perhaps matches TRBD2 (6 bases). CDR1 is DFQATT, CDR2 SNEGSKA, per germline (reference sequence). The CDR3 spans 13 residues. The CDR3 coding sequence is TGCAGTGCTCCTAGCGAAAGCACAGATACGCTGTATTTT. Its protein is CSAPSESTDTLYF.

About this clonotype itself: Being one base from a much bigger clone, this may be a read error. The chain employs TRBV7-9 and TRBJ1-3; 8 bases are a match to TRBD1. CDR1 and CDR2 (germline): SEHNR, FQNEAQ (reference sequence). The CDR3 spans 16 residues. V shed 7 bases and J 8 bases; nucleotides not matched to a gene: 16. In DNA, the CDR3 is TGTGCCAGCATGGACCAGTACCAGGGGGCGGTGGACACCATATATTTT. Its protein product is CASMDQYQGAVDTIYF.

The chain joins TRBV28 to TRBJ2-2; 10 nucleotides align to TRBD2. CDR1 and CDR2 (germline): MDHEN, SYDVKM. The CDR3 is 15 amino acids. The V and J ends lost 4 bases and 7 bases, in that order; junction bases with no gene match: 6. The CDR3 loop is CASSYQREGVGELFF. The DNA for the CDR3 is TGTGCCAGCAGTTACCAGCGGGAGGGGGTCGGGGAGCTGTTTTTT.

At least ten counts were recorded for this clonotype. The chain has TRBV12-3 or TRBV12-4 and TRBJ2-5; possibly TRBD2 for D (5 bases). Trimming took 3 bases from V and 0 from J, leaving 8 bases between them. The CDR3 extends over 14 amino acids. In DNA form, the CDR3 reads TGTGCCAGCAGTTTGAGGGCGTACCAAGAGACCCAGTACTTC. It is translated as CASSLRAYQETQYF.

This clonotype is judged medium-sized. This chain connects TRBV19 to TRBJ2-5; either TRBD1 or TRBD2 may supply D (5 bases each). CDR1 is LNHDA and CDR2 is SQIVND in the germline V gene (reference sequence). The CDR3 is made up of 18 amino acids. Trimming cost V 1 base and J 1 base, with 19 bases left between them. CDR3 loop: CASSIAGAGIFGQETQYF. The CDR3 DNA follows: TGTGCCAGTAGTATAGCCGGGGCTGGGATCTTTGGCCAAGAGACCCAGTACTTC.

This clonotype has a single count. A clone one base away is much larger, so this may be a read error. The V call is TRBV6-5, the J call TRBJ2-7, with D unresolved. The CDR3 sequence is 13 residues long. Germline V gives CDR1 MNHEY, CDR2 SVGAGI. In nucleotides, the CDR3 is TGTTCCAGCACCCGGAGAGCTTGGTACGAGCAGTACTTC. This codes for CSSTRRAWYEQYF.

The chain carries TRBV28 and TRBJ2-3; 10 positions agree with TRBD2. This CDR3 region has 18 residues. CDR1 MDHEN and CDR2 SYDVKM come from the germline V gene. Unmatched junction bases numbered 11, after V lost 5 bases and J lost 0 bases. Here the CDR3 DNA reads TGTGCCAGCAGTCGGACTAGCGGATCGATTTCTAGCACAGATACGCAGTATTTT. It codes for CASSRTSGSISSTDTQYF.

This clonotype was counted at least ten times. The rearrangement links TRBV24-1 to TRBJ2-2; TRBD1 is a possible D gene (5 bases). This CDR3 is built from 15 residues. The V gene lost 3 bases and the J gene lost 4 bases, with 11 bases spanning the gap. CDR1 and CDR2 (germline): KGHDR, SFDVKD. The CDR3 loop reads CATSDPDMGTGELFF. CDR3 sequence (DNA): TGTGCCACCAGTGATCCGGACATGGGCACCGGGGAGCTGTTTTTT.

With regard to this clonotype: Given the absence of the conserved phenylalanine or tryptophan at the CDR3 end, a read error is likely. The chain recombines TRBV6-2 or TRBV6-3 with TRBJ2-5; TRBD1 is a possible D gene (6 bases). V lost 4 bases to trimming and J lost 1 base, with 10 bases between them. Germline V gene lookup returns CDR1 MNHEY and CDR2 SVGEGT. The CDR3 extends over 14 amino acids. CDR3: CASSWMTGQETQYI. In DNA, the CDR3 is TGTGCCAGCAGTTGGATGACAGGCCAAGAGACCCAGTACATC.

This clonotype appeared once. At one end, the junction sequence differs from germline, possibly due to a read error. The rearrangement links TRBV7-9 to TRBJ1-5; the D is unclear. Per germline, CDR1 SEHNR and CDR2 FQNEAQ (reference sequence). The CDR3 is made up of 14 amino acids. The CDR3 region has the DNA TGTGCCAGCAGCTTTGGGCAGAGGATCCAGCCCCAGCAATTT. It specifies CASSFGQRIQPQQF.

This clonotype has a count of ten or more. This chain joins TRBV12-3 or TRBV12-4 and TRBJ2-5; 8 bases align to TRBD2. V shed 5 bases, J shed 1 base, and the junction held 6 bases outside the gene matches. The CDR3 covers 15 residues. CDR3 protein: CASSLQAGGQETQYF. The CDR3 DNA sequence: TGTGCCAGCAGTCTCCAGGCGGGAGGCCAAGAGACCCAGTACTTC.

The rearrangement joins TRBV7-8 to TRBJ2-4, with 7 bases identical to TRBD2. The V segment lost 5 bases and the J segment 3 bases; nucleotides outside the gene matches: 10. The CDR3 length is 16 residues. Germline V lookup: CDR1 SGHVS, CDR2 FQNEAQ. The CDR3 bases are TGTGCCAGCAGCCCACCCCCAGGACTAGACAAAAACATTCAGTACTTC. It encodes CASSPPPGLDKNIQYF.

V gene TRBV4-2 combines with J gene TRBJ2-3; D is uncertain. V was cut by 5 bases and J by 2 bases, with 8 bases left in between. Germline CDR1 reads LGHNA; CDR2 reads YNFKEQ. The CDR3 covers 13 residues. Here the CDR3 DNA reads TGTGCCAGCAGCACAGTAGTCACAGATACGCAGTATTTT. This translates into CASSTVVTDTQYF.

This clonotype was picked up a small number of times. The chain links TRBV6-2 or TRBV6-3 to TRBJ2-1; the match to TRBD2 covers 7 bases. The germline CDR1 and CDR2 sequences are MNHEY and SVGEGT. J lost 7 bases, V lost 0 bases, and 12 bases had no gene match. The CDR3 sequence is 17 residues long. CDR3 nucleotides: TGTGCCAGCAGTTACTCGATTGTGGGAGGGCCTGAGAATGAGCAGTTCTTC. This translates into CASSYSIVGGPENEQFF.

This sequence joins TRBV19 and TRBJ1-5; TRBD1 agrees at 8 bases. There are 15 residues in the CDR3. Germline V lookup: CDR1 LNHDA, CDR2 SQIVND (reference sequence). V lost 3 bases to trimming and J lost 4 bases; unmatched junction nucleotides: 5. CDR3 sequence reads: CASSILRQGNQPQHF. As DNA, the CDR3 is TGTGCCAGTAGTATCCTCAGACAGGGGAATCAGCCCCAGCATTTT. Looking up the rest from reference TRBV19 and TRBJ1-5 gives the full variable domain: DGGITQSPKYLFRKEGQNVTLSCEQNLNHDAMYWYRQDPGQGLRLIYYSQIVNDFQKGDIAEGYSVSREKKESFPLTVTSAQKNPTAFYLCASSILRQGNQPQHFGDGTRLSIL.

This clonotype was seen many times. The genes are TRBV3-1 and TRBJ2-3, with D unresolved. The CDR3 is made up of 13 amino acids. V lost 4 bases to trimming and J lost 6 bases, with 11 bases between them. Per the germline V gene, CDR1 is LGHDT and CDR2 is YNNKEL (reference sequence). Here the CDR3 reads CASSPRSWDTQYF. DNA of the CDR3: TGTGCCAGCAGCCCGCGTTCCTGGGATACGCAGTATTTT.

Worth noting for this clonotype: The junction does not match germline at one end; this may be a read error. The chain uses TRBV27 and TRBJ2-3; D call uncertain. Germline CDR1 MNHEY, CDR2 SMNVEV (reference sequence). The CDR3 covers 12 residues. The CDR3 region has the DNA TGTGCCAGCCGGAGTTTGATGGATACGCTGTATTTT. Translated, it gives CASRSLMDTLYF.

The rearrangement uses TRBV12-3 or TRBV12-4 and TRBJ2-1; 7 positions agree with TRBD2. Losses at the gene ends were 5 bases for V and 6 bases for J; bases not matched to a gene: 13. CDR3 size: 16 residues. CDR3 residues: CASSLGRAIYSNEQFF. In DNA form, the CDR3 reads TGTGCCAGCAGTCTAGGGAGGGCCATTTATAGCAATGAGCAGTTCTTC.

This clonotype was counted many times. For the CDR3, the DNA is TGCGCCAGCAGCCACCACAGGGGAATTCAAAACACTGAAGCTTTCTTT. Translating gives CASSHHRGIQNTEAFF. The chain is built from TRBV4-1 and TRBJ1-1; TRBD1 aligns across 7 bases. Germline values: CDR1 MGHRA, CDR2 YSYEKL. The CDR3 has 16 residues. V lost 3 bases and J lost 2; bases outside the gene matches: 9.

This clonotype was seen ten or more times. V gene TRBV4-2 combines with J gene TRBJ2-7; D gene unclear. Germline lookup yields CDR1 LGHNA and CDR2 YNFKEQ. The CDR3 contains 12 residues. Between the trimmed V and J ends, which lost 0 bases and 4 bases, there was a span of 4 bases. The CDR3 here is CASSQDGYEQYF. Here the CDR3 DNA reads TGTGCCAGCAGCCAAGATGGGTACGAGCAGTACTTC.

In its sample, this clonotype was seen many times. The chain joins TRBV4-2 to TRBJ2-3; D perhaps matches TRBD2 (6 bases). The germline V gene has CDR1 LGHNA and CDR2 YNFKEQ. Trimming removed 2 bases at V and 0 bases at J, with 9 bases between. The CDR3 consists of 15 residues. This CDR3 reads CASSQPAGSTDTQYF. CDR3 nucleotides: TGTGCCAGCAGCCAACCCGCGGGAAGCACAGATACGCAGTATTTT.

The chain combines TRBV7-6 with TRBJ2-3; the D gene is possibly TRBD1 (6 bases). The V gene lost 1 base and the J gene lost 4 bases, with 15 bases spanning the gap. The length of the CDR3 is 16 residues. CDR1 is SGHVS, CDR2 FNYEAQ, per germline. The CDR3, as DNA: TGTGCCAGCAGCTTAGGGTCTAGGGGGAGACCAGATACGCAGTATTTT. Translation gives CASSLGSRGRPDTQYF.

This clonotype was counted only a few times. The DNA of the CDR3 is TGTGCCAGCAGTTCAGGGGCTCAGCCCCAGCATTTT. As protein: CASSSGAQPQHF. This chain links TRBV12-3 or TRBV12-4 with TRBJ1-5, with D tentatively TRBD1 (6 bases). CDR3 length: 12 residues. The V and J ends lost 4 bases and 6 bases respectively, with 7 bases between them.

This clonotype has a single count. The rearrangement joins TRBV20-1 to TRBJ2-7; 8 bases match TRBD1. Germline V gene data show CDR1 as DFQATT and CDR2 as SNEGSKA (reference sequence). The CDR3 is made up of 15 amino acids. Trimming cost V 1 base and J 4 bases; bases outside gene matches: 9. CDR3 DNA sequence: TGCAGTGCTAGAGCCTCCGCCAGGGGGCAATACGAGCAGTACTTC. Amino acid sequence: CSARASARGQYEQYF.

This clonotype was recorded many times. V is TRBV7-9 and J is TRBJ2-5; D might be TRBD2 (5 bases). Germline assignment: CDR1 SEHNR and CDR2 FQNEAQ (reference sequence). V dropped 10 bases and J dropped 5 bases, with 17 bases sitting between them. This CDR3 comprises 13 residues. CDR3 sequence (DNA): TGTGCCATCTGGCACGGTGGCGGGGAGACCCAGTACTTC. Its translation is CAIWHGGGETQYF.

Note on this clonotype: A single base separates this from a much larger clone, so it may be a read error. The chain couples TRBV12-3 or TRBV12-4 to TRBJ2-7; D could derive from TRBD1 or TRBD2 (5 bases each). The germline V and J ends were trimmed by 3 bases and 9 bases, with 12 bases remaining between them. The CDR3 length is 12 residues. The CDR3 spells CASSFGGIGQYF. The CDR3 DNA is TGTGCCAGCAGTTTTGGGGGTATCGGGCAGTACTTC.

This clonotype was observed many times. The gene calls are TRBV12-3 or TRBV12-4 and TRBJ2-3, with D possibly matching TRBD2 (6 bases). The CDR3 is made up of 19 amino acids. The germline V and J ends were trimmed by 5 bases and 4 bases, with 28 bases remaining between them. The CDR3 reads CASSKRHSSSEGSPDTQYF. The CDR3 DNA follows: TGTGCCAGCAGTAAGCGCCACTCCTCTAGCGAGGGGTCTCCAGATACGCAGTATTTT.

This clonotype showed up just once. This sequence may be a read error, since a much larger clone differs from it by one base. The V call is TRBV20-1, the J call TRBJ1-5; perhaps TRBD1 as D (6 bases). The length of the CDR3 is 14 residues. The germline gives CDR1 DFQATT, CDR2 SNEGSKA (reference sequence). Trimming removed 4 bases at V and 6 bases at J, with 16 bases between. The CDR3 is CSAKLGAESQPQHF. CDR3 DNA sequence: TGCAGTGCTAAACTGGGGGCGGAAAGTCAGCCCCAGCATTTT.

The chain is built from TRBV20-1 and TRBJ2-1; TRBD2 agrees at 15 bases. CDR1 is DFQATT, CDR2 SNEGSKA, per germline (reference sequence). This CDR3 region has 15 residues. The V and J ends lost 6 bases and 8 bases, in that order; junction bases with no gene match: 8. The CDR3 nucleotides are TGCAGTGCCGGGACTGGACTAGCGGGAGGGGATGAGCAGTTCTTC. This gives the protein CSAGTGLAGGDEQFF.

For this clonotype: This may come from a read error, since a much larger clone is one base off. The chain recombines TRBV4-1 with TRBJ2-5; 7 bases are shared with TRBD1. This CDR3 comprises 14 residues. CDR1 MGHRA and CDR2 YSYEKL come from the germline V gene. The CDR3 loop is CASSPDRVEETQNF. The CDR3 DNA sequence: TGCGCCAGCAGCCCCGACAGGGTAGAAGAGACCCAGAACTTC.